The 8 T cell receptor beta chains reported below all come from one sample, sequenced in a study of shared clonotypes between healthy human individuals. TCRdb keeps only in-frame clones here, not all; method: immunoSEQ multiplex PCR. In the table there are some 2.1 million clones, 85% to 95% of which are singletons. Sequencing used naive CD4+ T cells sorted from blood. The subset here: CD45RA+ positively selected. All receptors derive from a man in his late teens or twenties in good health.

J is TRBJ2-7 and V is TRBV7-8, with TRBD2 matching over 11 bases. The V gene end was trimmed by 3 bases and the J gene end by 4 bases; junction bases not matched to a gene: 14. The CDR3 has 18 amino acids. CDR1 is SGHVS, CDR2 FQNEAQ, per germline. CDR3 nucleotides: TGTGCCAGCAGCTTCCTCTTAGGGCTAGCGGGGGGCGGTTACGAGCAGTACTTC. Its translation is CASSFLLGLAGGGYEQYF.

Worth noting for this clone: Possible read error: a much larger clone is one base away. The V gene is TRBV6-5, the J gene TRBJ2-2; 11 bases are shared with TRBD2. The CDR3 loop spans 15 amino acids. J gave up 4 bases and V 4 bases, and 2 bases lay outside the gene matches. The germline CDR1 and CDR2 sequences are MNHEY and SVGAGI. The CDR3 sequence: CASSSGLAGTGELFF. Here the CDR3 DNA reads TGTGCCAGCAGTTCCGGACTAGCGGGCACCGGGGAGCTGTTTTTT.

The V gene is TRBV5-4, the J gene TRBJ2-5; 10 nucleotides agree with TRBD2. Germline CDR1 is SGHNT and CDR2 is YYREEE (reference sequence). CDR3 length equals 16 residues. J lost 2 bases, V lost 0 bases, and 4 bases had no gene match. CDR3 bases: TGTGCCAGCAGCTTGGTAGCGGGGGGCCGTCAAGAGACCCAGTACTTC. It translates to CASSLVAGGRQETQYF.

V usage is TRBV30 and J usage is TRBJ2-5; weak D call: TRBD1 (6 bases). Trimming stripped 4 bases from V and 3 bases from J, with 18 bases between. The CDR3 runs 15 residues. The germline V gene has CDR1 GTSNPN and CDR2 SVGIG (reference sequence). The CDR3 DNA is TGTGCCTGGATTGGATTATCCGGGACAAAAGAGACCCAGTACTTC. This gives the protein CAWIGLSGTKETQYF.

This rearrangement joins TRBV2 to TRBJ1-1, with D unclear. CDR3 length: 13 amino acids. The V gene's germline CDR1 is SNHLY and CDR2 FYNNEI. V was shortened by 7 bases and J by 0 bases, with 9 bases between the two germline ends. CDR3 DNA sequence: TGTGCCAGCACGGCAGACATGAACACTGAAGCTTTCTTT. It is translated as CASTADMNTEAFF.

The chain uses TRBV5-1 and TRBJ2-2; D is possibly TRBD2 (6 bases). CDR3 length equals 15 residues. The germline CDR1 and CDR2 sequences are SGHRS and YFSETQ. The germline V and J ends were trimmed by 6 bases and 0 bases, with 12 bases remaining between them. The CDR3, as DNA: TGCGCCAGCACCATCGGGAGACCGAACACCGGGGAGCTGTTTTTT. Protein product: CASTIGRPNTGELFF.

The rearrangement uses TRBV18 and TRBJ1-2; D perhaps matches TRBD1 (6 bases). The CDR3 is made up of 16 amino acids. Germline values: CDR1 KGHSH, CDR2 LQKENI. V lost 3 bases and J lost 0, with 14 bases in between. The CDR3 DNA sequence: TGTGCCAGCTCACCGAGGACAGCCGTCGCTAACTATGGCTACACCTTC. As protein: CASSPRTAVANYGYTF. Full variable domain (rest looked up from reference TRBV18 and TRBJ1-2): NAGVMQNPRHLVRRRGQEARLRCSPMKGHSHVYWYRQLPEEGLKFMVYLQKENIIDESGMPKERFSAEFPKEGPSILRIQQVVRGDSAAYFCASSPRTAVANYGYTFGSGTRLTVV.

The rearrangement links TRBV5-1 to TRBJ2-3; D is uncertain. The CDR3 sequence is 14 residues long. Trimming removed 4 bases at V and 0 bases at J, with 9 bases between. CDR1 is SGHRS, CDR2 YFSETQ, per germline. CDR3 bases: TGCGCCAGCAGCGGACGGACCAGCACAGATACGCAGTATTTT. The encoded protein is CASSGRTSTDTQYF. Combining the CDR3 with reference TRBV5-1 and TRBJ2-3 gives the whole variable domain KAGVTQTPRYLIKTRGQQVTLSCSPISGHRSVSWYQQTPGQGLQFLFEYFSETQRNKGNFPGRFSGRQFSNSRSEMNVSTLELGDSALYLCASSGRTSTDTQYFGPGTRLTVL.